These 29 T cell receptor beta chains share one sample of origin, sequenced in a study of Ad26.COV2.S vaccination and SARS-CoV-2 variants. Treatment defined: 15 to 20 received Ad26.COV2.S at low or high dose, single or two shots; five or six received placebo; per-sample allocation not given. Material that was analyzed had been drawn on day 63 after the first vaccine or placebo injection. Generated by immunoSEQ multiplex PCR, the TCRdb table keeps only in-frame clones and is missing some. The table has more than 300,000 clones, 85% to 90% seen once. Source: peripheral blood, taken in a trial of Ad26.COV2.S vaccine versus placebo. The receptors come from a person aged 18-65 years who received the Ad26.COV2.S COVID-19 vaccine or a placebo.

The CDR3 DNA follows: TGTGCCACCAGCAGAGACCCCTTGGCCGGGGAGCTGTTTTTT. It codes for CATSRDPLAGELFF. The chain joins TRBV15 to TRBJ2-2; D remains unclear. V shed 0 bases and J shed 6 bases, with 8 bases lying between them. There are 14 residues in the CDR3. The germline V gene encodes CDR1 LNHNV and CDR2 YYDKDF (reference sequence).

There are a few counts of this clone. The chain combines TRBV21-1 with TRBJ1-5; the table names TRBD1, a call not compared with the DNA. TRBV21-1 is termed a pseudogene. CDR3 length: 15 amino acids. The CDR3 spells CASSMDRGLSQPQHF. In DNA, the CDR3 is TGTGCCAGCAGCATGGACAGGGGGCTCAGTCAGCCCCAGCATTTT.

This rearrangement joins TRBV1 to TRBJ2-7. TRBV1 is deemed a pseudogene. The CDR3 is 14 amino acids. CDR3 protein: CTSSPRESDYEQYF. Written as DNA, the CDR3 is TGCACCAGCAGCCCCCGCGAGTCAGACTACGAGCAGTACTTC.

The DNA of the CDR3 is TGTGCCAGCAGTGAGACTAGCGGGGGGTTCTACGAGCAGTACTTC. Protein: CASSETSGGFYEQYF. The chain couples TRBV2 to TRBJ2-7; 13 nucleotides match TRBD2. The CDR3 spans 15 residues. V gave up 3 bases and J gave up 3 bases; unmatched junction bases: 2. CDR1 and CDR2 from the germline V gene are SNHLY and FYNNEI.

This clone was counted a few times. This chain links TRBV12-5 with TRBJ1-1; no clear D. Per germline, CDR1 LGHNT and CDR2 FRNRAP. This CDR3 is 13 amino acids long. Trimming left V 1 base short and J 2 bases short, with 5 bases between. The CDR3 DNA is TGTGCTAGTGGTTTGGAACCCAACACTGAAGCTTTCTTT. Encoded protein: CASGLEPNTEAFF. Variable domain in full (rest from reference TRBV12-5 and TRBJ1-1): DARVTQTPRHKVTEMGQEVTMRCQPILGHNTVFWYRQTMMQGLELLAYFRNRAPLDDSGMPKDRFSAEMPDATLATLKIQPSEPRDSAVYFCASGLEPNTEAFFGQGTRLTVV.

As DNA, the CDR3 is TGTGCCACCAGTGACCCTAGATCTGGGAACACCGGGGAGCTGTTTTTT. Its translation is CATSDPRSGNTGELFF. J is TRBJ2-2 and V is TRBV24-1, with unresolved D. Deletions cut 4 bases from V and 1 base from J, with 12 bases between. Looked up from germline, CDR1 is KGHDR and CDR2 is SFDVKD. The CDR3 covers 16 residues.

The J gene is TRBJ1-1, the V gene TRBV15, with TRBD1 identical over 7 bases. V shed 2 bases, J shed 11 bases, and the junction held 8 bases outside the gene matches. Germline V gene sequence: CDR1 LNHNV, CDR2 YYDKDF (reference sequence). The CDR3 consists of 13 residues. The CDR3 sequence: CATSRPSQGFAFF. In nucleotides, the CDR3 is TGTGCCACCAGCAGACCCTCACAGGGGTTTGCTTTCTTT.

The chain uses TRBV5-1 and TRBJ2-7; 11 nucleotides agree with TRBD1. There are 14 residues in the CDR3. The germline CDR1 and CDR2 sequences are SGHRS and YFSETQ. Trimming removed 3 bases from V and 2 bases from J; junction bases left unmatched: 1. The CDR3 region has the DNA TGCGCCAGCAGCTCGGGACAGGGGGCCTACGAGCAGTACTTC. Protein product: CASSSGQGAYEQYF. Based on the CDR3 plus reference TRBV5-1 and TRBJ2-7, the full variable domain is KAGVTQTPRYLIKTRGQQVTLSCSPISGHRSVSWYQQTPGQGLQFLFEYFSETQRNKGNFPGRFSGRQFSNSRSEMNVSTLELGDSALYLCASSSGQGAYEQYFGPGTRLTVT.

This chain joins TRBV30 and TRBJ1-4; D gene uncertain. V was trimmed by 4 bases and J by 6 bases, leaving 12 bases between them. The CDR3 length is 13 residues. CDR1 is GTSNPN and CDR2 is SVGIG in the germline V gene (reference sequence). The CDR3 protein is CAWTDDGHEKLFF. The CDR3 DNA reads as TGTGCCTGGACGGACGATGGGCATGAAAAACTGTTTTTT.

This chain connects TRBV6-5 to TRBJ1-1; tentative D call: TRBD1 (5 bases). V was clipped by 2 bases and J by 1 base, with 8 bases between them. The CDR3 is 14 amino acids. Germline V lookup: CDR1 MNHEY, CDR2 SVGAGI. The CDR3 here is CASSYGGGNTEAFF. CDR3 DNA sequence: TGTGCCAGCAGTTACGGGGGGGGGAACACTGAAGCTTTCTTT.

This clone was observed a handful of times. This chain uses TRBV7-9 with TRBJ2-2; D remains ambiguous. Deletions cut 4 bases from V and 1 base from J, with 13 bases between. The germline CDR1 and CDR2 sequences are SEHNR and FQNEAQ (reference sequence). The CDR3 sequence is 16 residues long. The CDR3 DNA reads as TGTGCCAGCAGCTCACAAGAGGACCTGAACACCGGGGAGCTGTTTTTT. Amino acid sequence: CASSSQEDLNTGELFF.

This chain uses TRBV7-9 with TRBJ1-3; D remains unclear. Germline lookup yields CDR1 SEHNR and CDR2 FQNEAQ (reference sequence). V was cut by 6 bases and J by 0 bases, with 15 bases left in between. There are 16 residues in the CDR3. CDR3 sequence reads: CASRTTGSNSGNTIYF. The CDR3 DNA reads as TGTGCCAGCAGAACAACTGGGTCCAACTCTGGAAACACCATATATTTT.

This chain links TRBV3-1 (or the pseudogene TRBV3-2) with TRBJ1-2; D not certain. Germline V lookup: CDR1 LGHDT, CDR2 YNNKEL (reference sequence). The germline V and J ends were trimmed by 0 bases and 2 bases, with 4 bases remaining between them. This CDR3 contains 13 residues. CDR3 bases: TGTGCCAGCAGCCAAGATGGGAACTATGGCTACACCTTC. It codes for CASSQDGNYGYTF.

The chain recombines TRBV28 with TRBJ1-5; weak D call: TRBD1 (6 bases). Germline V gene lookup returns CDR1 MDHEN and CDR2 SYDVKM. The ends were cut back, 5 bases at V and 4 bases at J, with 21 bases in the middle. The CDR3 is 17 amino acids. The CDR3 loop reads CASSPYTGWTENQPQHF. The CDR3 DNA sequence: TGTGCCAGCAGTCCCTACACCGGTTGGACAGAGAATCAGCCCCAGCATTTT.

This chain uses TRBV9 with TRBJ2-3; 15 bases match TRBD2. V lost 3 bases and J lost 3; bases outside the gene matches: 5. CDR1 is SGDLS, CDR2 YYNGEE, per germline. The CDR3 runs to 17 residues. Written as DNA, the CDR3 is TGTGCCAGCAGCGCAACCGGACTAGCGGGAGGGACAGATACGCAGTATTTT. Protein sequence: CASSATGLAGGTDTQYF.

The chain combines TRBV18 with TRBJ2-4, with 8 bases lining up with TRBD1. This CDR3 spans 14 amino acids. CDR1 is KGHSH and CDR2 is LQKENI in the germline V gene. Trimming took 6 bases from V and 3 from J; bases not matched to a gene: 4. The CDR3 is CASSPTGVKNIQYF. The CDR3 nucleotides are TGTGCCAGCTCGCCGACAGGGGTCAAAAACATTCAGTACTTC.

The chain is built from TRBV6-5 and TRBJ2-7; D unclear. CDR1 and CDR2 (germline): MNHEY, SVGAGI. V was shortened by 2 bases and J by 0 bases, with 8 bases between the two germline ends. This CDR3 is 14 amino acids long. Here the CDR3 reads CASSYKDNSYEQYF. CDR3 bases: TGTGCCAGCAGTTACAAGGATAACTCCTACGAGCAGTACTTC.

The V and J genes are TRBV11-2 and TRBJ2-7; D remains ambiguous. The CDR3 length is 11 residues. The germline V gene encodes CDR1 SGHAT and CDR2 FQNNGV. V lost 3 bases and J 4 bases, leaving 4 bases between the germline ends. For the CDR3, the DNA is TGTGCCAGCAGCTTTGTATACGAGCAGTACTTC. It translates to CASSFVYEQYF.

V usage is TRBV11-2 and J usage is TRBJ2-5, with D uncertain. V was clipped by 1 base and J by 3 bases, with 12 bases between them. Germline V gene lookup returns CDR1 SGHAT and CDR2 FQNNGV. CDR3 size: 15 residues. Here the CDR3 reads CASSLALFNEETQYF. Here the CDR3 DNA reads TGTGCCAGCAGCTTAGCTCTCTTTAATGAAGAGACCCAGTACTTC.

The V and J genes are TRBV4-2 and TRBJ1-4; D gene unclear. The CDR3 has 13 residues. Per the germline V gene, CDR1 is LGHNA and CDR2 is YNFKEQ. Trimming shortened V by 0 bases and J by 5 bases, and 4 bases separated the two germline ends. The CDR3 DNA follows: TGTGCCAGCAGCCAAGATCGGAATGAAAAACTGTTTTTT. Amino acid sequence: CASSQDRNEKLFF.

This chain connects TRBV10-2 to TRBJ2-6; possibly TRBD2 for D (6 bases). The CDR3 extends over 19 amino acids. Trimming left V 6 bases short and J 1 base short, with 22 bases between. Germline CDR1 reads WSHSY; CDR2 reads SAAADI. The DNA for the CDR3 is TGCGCCAGCAGCGACCCGGGGGACTCCTCCCATTCTGGGGCCAACGTCCTGACTTTC. It yields the protein CASSDPGDSSHSGANVLTF.

The chain joins TRBV9 to TRBJ1-2; the D gene is possibly TRBD1 (5 bases). The germline gives CDR1 SGDLS, CDR2 YYNGEE. There are 15 residues in the CDR3. The V gene lost 0 bases and the J gene lost 8 bases, with 17 bases spanning the gap. In DNA, the CDR3 is TGTGCCAGCAGCGTAGTATCACAGGCGCCAGAAGGCTACACCTTC. This encodes CASSVVSQAPEGYTF. Full variable domain (remainder filled in from reference TRBV9 and TRBJ1-2): DSGVTQTPKHLITATGQRVTLRCSPRSGDLSVYWYQQSLDQGLQFLIQYYNGEERAKGNILERFSAQQFPDLHSELNLSSLELGDSALYFCASSVVSQAPEGYTFGSGTRLTVV.

CDR3 nucleotides: TGCGCCAGCAGCTCCCGGGGGGAGACCCAGTACTTC. Translating it yields CASSSRGETQYF. This chain connects TRBV5-1 to TRBJ2-5; possibly TRBD2 for D (6 bases). Germline CDR1 is SGHRS and CDR2 is YFSETQ. The CDR3 totals 12 residues. V was shortened by 3 bases and J by 5 bases, with 8 bases between the two germline ends.

The chain recombines TRBV5-4 with TRBJ1-2; TRBD1 matches 7 bases. The trim removed 3 bases at V and 5 bases at J, leaving 10 bases unmatched. The CDR3 loop spans 15 amino acids. The V gene's germline CDR1 is SGHNT and CDR2 YYREEE (reference sequence). CDR3 DNA sequence: TGTGCCAGCAGCTCTCTCGGACAGGACTCTTATGGCTACACCTTC. This codes for CASSSLGQDSYGYTF.

This sequence joins TRBV11-2 and TRBJ2-7; possible D gene TRBD1, 5 bases. The CDR3 is 14 amino acids. Germline CDR1 and CDR2: SGHAT and FQNNGV. V lost 7 bases, J lost 6 bases, and 19 bases lay in between. The CDR3 region has the DNA TGTGCCAGCACCTTCCTCGCGACCCAGGGCGAGCAGTACTTC. Its protein is CASTFLATQGEQYF.

The chain employs TRBV6-4 and TRBJ2-2, with TRBD2 as a possible D gene (6 bases). CDR1 is MRHNA and CDR2 is SNTAGT in the germline V gene. The V end lost 6 bases, the J end lost 0 bases, and 8 bases lay between the germline ends. The CDR3 totals 14 residues. The CDR3 DNA reads TGTGCCAGCAGGGCGGGGTCGAACACCGGGGAGCTGTTTTTT. This encodes CASRAGSNTGELFF.

The V gene is TRBV10-3, the J gene TRBJ2-7; D tentatively fits TRBD1 or TRBD2 (5 bases each). Per germline, CDR1 ENHRY and CDR2 SYGVKD. The CDR3 runs 14 residues. V was trimmed by 6 bases and J by 5 bases, leaving 17 bases between them. The DNA of the CDR3 is TGTGCCATCAGGGGGTCTCCAGGGACCCACGAGCAGTACTTC. It is translated as CAIRGSPGTHEQYF.

DNA for the CDR3: TGTGCCAGTAGGGACCTCAGGGACCTGAACACTGAAGCTTTCTTT. It specifies CASRDLRDLNTEAFF. The V and J genes are TRBV19 and TRBJ1-1; D is perhaps TRBD1 (5 bases). CDR3 size: 15 residues. Germline CDR1 is LNHDA and CDR2 is SQIVND (reference sequence). Deletions cut 6 bases from V and 0 bases from J, with 14 bases between.

The rearrangement links TRBV28 to TRBJ2-7; 9 bases fit TRBD1. Germline assignment: CDR1 MDHEN and CDR2 SYDVKM. CDR3 length equals 15 residues. The ends lost 2 bases at V and 2 bases at J; junction bases unmatched: 4. The CDR3 region has the DNA TGTGCCAGCAGTTTAAGGGGACAGGGAACCTACGAGCAGTACTTC. Its translation is CASSLRGQGTYEQYF.